The clone carrying this TCR beta chain was recorded many times. Its antigen remains unknown. V lost 3 bases and J lost 0, with 15 bases in between. The CDR3 extends over 17 amino acids. During its preparation, the TCRbeta library received unique molecular identifiers. From the PCR reads, TCRdb called clonotypes with MiXCR, one entry per CDR3 protein. The sample has fewer than 350,000 distinct CDR3 sequences; just over 7.5% are singletons. The source of the sample is a study of T-cell reconstitution after alpha-beta-depleted transplantation in children. Study-level findings and limits: Approximately two months post-transplant, alpha-beta T cells reportedly originated from several hundred expanded graft clones. When one year had passed after transplant, most T-cell counts and diversity came from newly produced T cells. Day-60 TCRbeta diversity that was high in some patients was derived from surviving recipient T cells and thymic progenitors.

The source material was peripheral blood, sampled 360 days after TCRalphabeta/CD19-depleted stem cell transplant. The receptor was derived from a female patient aged 2-15 years who had a stem cell transplant for Fanconi anemia, so the T cells may come from the graft donor. V is TRBV12-3 or TRBV12-4 and J is TRBJ2-4; weak D call: TRBD2 (6 bases). CDR3 nucleotide sequence: TGTGCCAGCAGTTTCTTTGTCCCGGGACTAGCCAAAAACATTCAGTACTTC. Protein: CASSFFVPGLAKNIQYF.